The source of this TCR beta chain is a study of cytomegalovirus exposure and HLA in healthy donors. About the study: As an earlier analysis found, about 190 million T cells yielded about 120 million unique TCR beta sequences.

Healthy bone marrow donors made up the donors. Donors were nominally healthy when sampled, though unrecorded immune exposures were likely. The PCR was carried out with 60 Vbeta primers and 13 Jbeta primers. Using immunoSEQ multiplex PCR, the repertoire was profiled, and TCRdb retains in-frame clones only, with some absent. The sample shows around 150,000 clones, roughly 75% of them seen only once. Germline V gene sequence: CDR1 SQVTM, CDR2 ANQGSEA. Trimming cost V 4 bases and J 3 bases, with 9 bases left between them. The CDR3 spans 12 residues. The source is a woman aged 40-49 years in good health and CMV-seropositive. Sequencing was performed on PBMCs. This chain joins TRBV29-1 and TRBJ2-5; D remains ambiguous. CDR3 coding DNA: TGCAGCGTTGTGCCAGTCGAAGAGACCCAGTACTTC. Translating gives CSVVPVEETQYF.